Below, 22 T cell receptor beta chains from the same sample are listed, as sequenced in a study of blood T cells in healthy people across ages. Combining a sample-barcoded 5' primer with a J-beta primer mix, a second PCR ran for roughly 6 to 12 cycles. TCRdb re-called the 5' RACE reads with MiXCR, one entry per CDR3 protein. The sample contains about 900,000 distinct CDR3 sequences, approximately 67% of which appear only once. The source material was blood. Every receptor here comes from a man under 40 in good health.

The CDR3 here is CATSSPSGGADEQFF. DNA for the CDR3: TGTGCCACCAGCAGCCCTAGCGGGGGGGCCGATGAGCAGTTCTTC. The chain combines TRBV15 with TRBJ2-1, with 12 bases that match TRBD2. CDR1 LNHNV and CDR2 YYDKDF come from the germline V gene (reference sequence). After removal of 3 bases from V and 8 bases from J, the junction contained 5 bases not matched to a gene. CDR3 length equals 15 residues. Full variable domain (missing parts from reference TRBV15 and TRBJ2-1): DAMVIQNPRYQVTQFGKPVTLSCSQTLNHNVMYWYQQKSSQAPKLLFHYYDKDFNNEADTPDNFQSRRPNTSFCFLDIRSPGLGDTAMYLCATSSPSGGADEQFFGPGTRLTVL.

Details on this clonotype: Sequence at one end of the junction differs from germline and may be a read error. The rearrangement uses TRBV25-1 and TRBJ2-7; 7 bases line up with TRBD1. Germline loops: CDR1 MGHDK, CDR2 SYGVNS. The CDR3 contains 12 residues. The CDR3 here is CTSARTGYEQYF. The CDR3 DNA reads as TGTACCAGCGCACGGACAGGCTACGAGCAGTACTTC.

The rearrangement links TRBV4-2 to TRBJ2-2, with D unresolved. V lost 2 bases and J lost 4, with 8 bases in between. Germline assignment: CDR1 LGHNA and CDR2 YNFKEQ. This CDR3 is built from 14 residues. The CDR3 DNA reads TGTGCCAGCAGCCAAATACACCTCACCGGGGAGCTGTTTTTT. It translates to CASSQIHLTGELFF.

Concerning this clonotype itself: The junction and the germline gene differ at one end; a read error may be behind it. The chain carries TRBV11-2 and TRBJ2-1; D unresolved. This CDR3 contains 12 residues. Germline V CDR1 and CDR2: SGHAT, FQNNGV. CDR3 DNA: TGTGCCAGCAGCTCCAACTACGATGAGCAGTTCTTC. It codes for CASSSNYDEQFF.

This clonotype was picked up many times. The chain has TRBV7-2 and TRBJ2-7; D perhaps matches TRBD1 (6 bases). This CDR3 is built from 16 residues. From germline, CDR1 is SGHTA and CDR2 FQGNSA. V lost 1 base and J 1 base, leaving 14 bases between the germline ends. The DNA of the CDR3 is TGTGCCAGCAGCTTAGTGAGTGGACAGCTTTCCTACGAGCAGTACTTC. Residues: CASSLVSGQLSYEQYF.

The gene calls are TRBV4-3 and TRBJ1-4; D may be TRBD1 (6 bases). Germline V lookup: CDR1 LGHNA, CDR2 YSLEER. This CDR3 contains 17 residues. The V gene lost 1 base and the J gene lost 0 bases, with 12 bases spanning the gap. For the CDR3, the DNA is TGCGCCAGCAGCCAAGGGACAGCCATTACAACTAATGAAAAACTGTTTTTT. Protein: CASSQGTAITTNEKLFF.

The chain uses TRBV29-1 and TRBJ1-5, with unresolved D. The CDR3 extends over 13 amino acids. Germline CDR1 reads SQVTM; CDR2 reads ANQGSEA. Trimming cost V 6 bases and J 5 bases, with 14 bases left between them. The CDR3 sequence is CSVRQAQDQPQHF. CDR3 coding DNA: TGCAGCGTAAGACAAGCCCAGGATCAGCCCCAGCATTTT.

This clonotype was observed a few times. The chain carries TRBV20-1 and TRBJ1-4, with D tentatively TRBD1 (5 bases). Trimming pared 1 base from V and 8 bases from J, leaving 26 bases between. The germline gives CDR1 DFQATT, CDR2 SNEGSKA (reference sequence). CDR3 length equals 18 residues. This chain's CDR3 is CSARGWGDDKTVREKLFF. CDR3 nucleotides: TGCAGTGCTAGAGGCTGGGGGGACGATAAAACGGTTCGGGAAAAACTGTTTTTT.

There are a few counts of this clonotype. CDR3 nucleotide sequence: TGTGCCACCAGCAGAGGACAGGGGAAAGATACGCAGTATTTT. Amino acids: CATSRGQGKDTQYF. The V call is TRBV15, the J call TRBJ2-3, with 8 nucleotides matching TRBD1. The germline CDR1 and CDR2 sequences are LNHNV and YYDKDF (reference sequence). After removal of 1 base from V and 5 bases from J, the junction contained 2 bases not matched to a gene. The CDR3 consists of 14 residues.

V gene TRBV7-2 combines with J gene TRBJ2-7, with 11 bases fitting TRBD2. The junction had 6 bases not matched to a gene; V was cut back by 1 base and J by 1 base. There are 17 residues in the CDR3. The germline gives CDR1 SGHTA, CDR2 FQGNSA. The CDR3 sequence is CASSLVGSGGASYEQYF. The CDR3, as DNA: TGTGCCAGCAGCTTAGTCGGTAGCGGGGGGGCATCCTACGAGCAGTACTTC.

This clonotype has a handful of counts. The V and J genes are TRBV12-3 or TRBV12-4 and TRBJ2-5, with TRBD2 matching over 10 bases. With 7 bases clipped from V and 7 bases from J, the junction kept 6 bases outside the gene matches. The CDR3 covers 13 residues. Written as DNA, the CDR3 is TGTGCCAGCACCGCCGGACTAGCGGCGACCCAGTACTTC. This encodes CASTAGLAATQYF.

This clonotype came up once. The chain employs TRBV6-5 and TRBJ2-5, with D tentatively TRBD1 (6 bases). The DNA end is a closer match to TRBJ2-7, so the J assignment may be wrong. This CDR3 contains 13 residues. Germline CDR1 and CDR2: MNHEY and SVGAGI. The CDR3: CASTGASSYEQYF. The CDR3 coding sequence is TGTGCCAGCACAGGGGCAAGCTCCTACGAGCAGTACTTC.

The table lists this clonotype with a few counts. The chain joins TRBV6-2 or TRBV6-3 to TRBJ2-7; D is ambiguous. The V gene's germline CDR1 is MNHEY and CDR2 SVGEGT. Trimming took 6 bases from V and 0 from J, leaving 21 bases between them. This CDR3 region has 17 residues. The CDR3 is CASRNKGTNTPSYEQYF. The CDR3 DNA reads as TGTGCCAGCAGAAACAAGGGTACCAACACACCCTCCTACGAGCAGTACTTC.

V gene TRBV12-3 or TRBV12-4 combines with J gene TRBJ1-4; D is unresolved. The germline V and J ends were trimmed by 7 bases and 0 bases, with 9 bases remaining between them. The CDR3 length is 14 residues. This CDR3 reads CASTGPATNEKLFF. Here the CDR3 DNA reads TGTGCCAGCACTGGGCCAGCAACTAATGAAAAACTGTTTTTT.

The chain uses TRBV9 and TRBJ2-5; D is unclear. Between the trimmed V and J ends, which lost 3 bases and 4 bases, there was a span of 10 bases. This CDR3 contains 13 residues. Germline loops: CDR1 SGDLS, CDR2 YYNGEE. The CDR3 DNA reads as TGTGCCAGCAGCGACACGCTGGGAGAGACCCAGTACTTC. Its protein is CASSDTLGETQYF.

CDR3 in amino acids: CARTGDGYTF. The CDR3 DNA follows: TGTGCACGAACAGGGGATGGCTACACCTTC. The V call is TRBV2, the J call TRBJ1-2; 7 bases line up with TRBD1. Germline-derived CDR1 and CDR2 are SNHLY and FYNNEI. The CDR3 loop spans 10 amino acids.

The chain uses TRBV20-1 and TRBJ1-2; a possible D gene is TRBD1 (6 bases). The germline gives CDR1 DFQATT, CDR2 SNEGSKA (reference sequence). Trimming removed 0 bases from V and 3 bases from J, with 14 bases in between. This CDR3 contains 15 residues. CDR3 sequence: CSAREGAGVDYGYTF. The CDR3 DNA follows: TGCAGTGCTAGAGAAGGGGCAGGGGTTGACTATGGCTACACCTTC.

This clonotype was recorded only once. CDR3 nucleotides: TGTGCCAGCAGTGAAGAGTTTGGGACAGCTTATAATTCACCCCTCCACTTT. It encodes CASSEEFGTAYNSPLHF. The rearrangement uses TRBV2 and TRBJ1-6; 7 nucleotides line up with TRBD1. The germline CDR1 and CDR2 sequences are SNHLY and FYNNEI. The CDR3 totals 17 residues. With V trimmed by 1 base and J by 4 bases, 7 bases remained unmatched.

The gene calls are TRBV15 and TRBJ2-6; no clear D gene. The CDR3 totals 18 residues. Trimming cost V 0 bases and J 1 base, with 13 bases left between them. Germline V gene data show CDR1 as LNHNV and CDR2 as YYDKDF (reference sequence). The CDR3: CATSRDRDVNSGANVLTF. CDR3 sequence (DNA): TGTGCCACCAGCAGAGATAGAGACGTTAATTCTGGGGCCAACGTCCTGACTTTC.

The CDR3 loop reads CSVGLGQNPGANVLTF. As DNA, the CDR3 is TGCAGCGTTGGCTTGGGACAGAACCCTGGGGCCAACGTCCTGACTTTC. The rearrangement uses TRBV29-1 and TRBJ2-6; TRBD1 matches 7 bases. The CDR3 has 16 amino acids. After removal of 4 bases from V and 2 bases from J, the junction contained 8 bases not matched to a gene. Germline assignment: CDR1 SQVTM and CDR2 ANQGSEA. Supplemented by reference TRBV29-1 and TRBJ2-6, the full variable domain reads SAVISQKPSRDICQRGTSLTIQCQVDSQVTMMFWYRQQPGQSLTLIATANQGSEATYESGFVIDKFPISRPNLTFSTLTVSNMSPEDSSIYLCSVGLGQNPGANVLTFGAGSRLTVL.

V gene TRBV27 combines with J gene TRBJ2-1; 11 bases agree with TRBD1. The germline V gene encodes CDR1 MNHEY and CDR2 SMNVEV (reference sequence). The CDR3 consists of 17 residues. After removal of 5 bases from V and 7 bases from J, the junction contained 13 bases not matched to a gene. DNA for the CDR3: TGTGCCAGCAGTCGCTACGGGACGGGACAGGGGGGTAATGAGCAGTTCTTC. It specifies CASSRYGTGQGGNEQFF.

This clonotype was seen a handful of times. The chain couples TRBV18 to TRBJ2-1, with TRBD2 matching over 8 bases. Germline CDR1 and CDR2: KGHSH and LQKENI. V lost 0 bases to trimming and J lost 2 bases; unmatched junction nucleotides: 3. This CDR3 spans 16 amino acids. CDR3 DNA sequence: TGTGCCAGCTCACCACCGGGACTAGTTACCTACAATGAGCAGTTCTTC. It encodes CASSPPGLVTYNEQFF. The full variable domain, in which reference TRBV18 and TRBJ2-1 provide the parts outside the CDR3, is NAGVMQNPRHLVRRRGQEARLRCSPMKGHSHVYWYRQLPEEGLKFMVYLQKENIIDESGMPKERFSAEFPKEGPSILRIQQVVRGDSAAYFCASSPPGLVTYNEQFFGPGTRLTVL.